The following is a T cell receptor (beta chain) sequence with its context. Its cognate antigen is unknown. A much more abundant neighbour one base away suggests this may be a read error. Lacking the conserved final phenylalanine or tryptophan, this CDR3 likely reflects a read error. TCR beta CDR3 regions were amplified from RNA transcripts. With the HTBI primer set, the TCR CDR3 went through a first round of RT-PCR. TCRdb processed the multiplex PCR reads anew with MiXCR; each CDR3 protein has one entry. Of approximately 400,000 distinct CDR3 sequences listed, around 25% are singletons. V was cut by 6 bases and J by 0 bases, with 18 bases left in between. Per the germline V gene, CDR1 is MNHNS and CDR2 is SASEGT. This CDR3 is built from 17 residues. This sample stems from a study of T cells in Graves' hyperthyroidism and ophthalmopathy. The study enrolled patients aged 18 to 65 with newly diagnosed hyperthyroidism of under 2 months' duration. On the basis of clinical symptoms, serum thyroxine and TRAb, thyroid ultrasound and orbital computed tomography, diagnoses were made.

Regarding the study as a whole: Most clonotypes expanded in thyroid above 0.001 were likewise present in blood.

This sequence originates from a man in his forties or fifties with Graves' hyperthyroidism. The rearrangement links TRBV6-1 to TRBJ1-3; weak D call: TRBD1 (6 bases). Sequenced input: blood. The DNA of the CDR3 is TGTGCCAGCAGCGAACTACCGGGACACCGCTCTGGAAACACCATATATCTT. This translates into CASSELPGHRSGNTIYL.